A single sample is the source of the 12 T cell receptor beta chains below, sequenced in a study of control samples from healthy donors and cancer patients. The data were produced by immunoSEQ multiplex PCR, yet TCRdb's version contains in-frame clones alone and is incomplete. The sample carries about 160,000 clones, approximately 94% recorded once. The sample taken for sequencing was blood. Receptors were obtained from a woman aged 40 to 50 in good health.

V is TRBV5-8 and J is TRBJ1-2, with D uncertain. This CDR3 is built from 16 residues. The germline V gene encodes CDR1 SGHTS and CDR2 YDEGEE. Trimming removed 0 bases at V and 4 bases at J, with 16 bases between. The CDR3, as DNA: TGTGCCAGCAGCTTGGGACAAGGGCTCCTCTTCTATGGCTACACCTTC. Translated: CASSLGQGLLFYGYTF.

DNA for the CDR3: TGTGCCAGTAGTATATCCGGGACTAGCGGTCTCTACAATGAGCAGTTCTTC. It specifies CASSISGTSGLYNEQFF. The rearrangement uses TRBV19 and TRBJ2-1, with 11 bases identical to TRBD2. CDR3 size: 17 residues. The germline V gene has CDR1 LNHDA and CDR2 SQIVND (reference sequence). After removal of 2 bases from V and 3 bases from J, the junction contained 6 bases not matched to a gene.

The chain combines TRBV6-5 with TRBJ1-1; TRBD1 aligns across 9 bases. Trimming took 0 bases from V and 10 from J; bases not matched to a gene: 9. CDR1 and CDR2 (germline): MNHEY, SVGAGI. This CDR3 is 15 amino acids long. The CDR3 DNA is TGTGCCAGCAGTTACTCGCTACAGGGGGCCGGTTCAGCTTTCTTT. This codes for CASSYSLQGAGSAFF.

The chain carries TRBV5-4 and TRBJ2-3; 8 positions agree with TRBD1. Germline lookup yields CDR1 SGHNT and CDR2 YYREEE (reference sequence). The CDR3 is 15 amino acids. The ends lost 0 bases at V and 5 bases at J; junction bases unmatched: 5. The CDR3 sequence: CASSLEVTGVDTQYF. The CDR3 nucleotides are TGTGCCAGCAGCTTGGAAGTGACAGGGGTAGATACGCAGTATTTT.

This chain uses TRBV4-1 with TRBJ1-2; no reliable D call. V lost 1 base, J lost 0 bases, and 9 bases lay in between. Germline loops: CDR1 MGHRA, CDR2 YSYEKL. The CDR3 loop spans 15 amino acids. The CDR3, as DNA: TGCGCCAGCAGCCAAGCGCAGGTTACTAACTATGGCTACACCTTC. As protein: CASSQAQVTNYGYTF.

This clone was seen only once. The genes are TRBV10-3 and TRBJ2-5; 7 nucleotides agree with TRBD1. This CDR3 comprises 14 residues. The trim removed 5 bases at V and 2 bases at J, leaving 5 bases unmatched. Germline V gene lookup returns CDR1 ENHRY and CDR2 SYGVKD. The CDR3 DNA reads TGTGCCATCAGTCGGGACAGATTACAAGAGACCCAGTACTTC. It is translated as CAISRDRLQETQYF.

The rearrangement joins TRBV9 to TRBJ1-5; 7 nucleotides align to TRBD1. CDR1 is SGDLS, CDR2 YYNGEE, per germline. Losses at the gene ends were 2 bases for V and 7 bases for J; bases not matched to a gene: 6. There are 14 residues in the CDR3. This chain's CDR3 is CASSVTPGGQPQHF. In nucleotides, the CDR3 is TGTGCCAGCAGCGTTACCCCAGGGGGACAGCCCCAGCATTTT.

This chain uses TRBV9 with TRBJ1-4, with D hard to call. CDR3 size: 17 residues. Trimming pared 3 bases from V and 2 bases from J, leaving 17 bases between. Germline CDR1 SGDLS, CDR2 YYNGEE. The CDR3 DNA reads TGTGCCAGCAGCGCCTCCGTTGCGGTAGCGACTAATGAAAAACTGTTTTTT. Translated, it gives CASSASVAVATNEKLFF. Looking up the rest from reference TRBV9 and TRBJ1-4 gives the full variable domain: DSGVTQTPKHLITATGQRVTLRCSPRSGDLSVYWYQQSLDQGLQFLIQYYNGEERAKGNILERFSAQQFPDLHSELNLSSLELGDSALYFCASSASVAVATNEKLFFGSGTQLSVL.

The rearrangement uses TRBV5-1 and TRBJ1-2; the D gene is possibly TRBD1 (5 bases). The CDR3 has 16 residues. V shed 5 bases and J shed 1 base, with 18 bases lying between them. CDR1 and CDR2 (germline): SGHRS, YFSETQ. The CDR3 nucleotides are TGCGCCAGCAGTCAGGGCCGGGCCGCTCGTAACTATGGCTACACCTTC. This sequence encodes CASSQGRAARNYGYTF.

The CDR3 DNA reads TGTGCCAGCAGTGAGCAGGGGTTGAGTGGAAACACCATATATTTT. Encoded protein: CASSEQGLSGNTIYF. This chain links TRBV2 with TRBJ1-3; D is possibly TRBD1 (6 bases). There are 15 residues in the CDR3. Germline V gene sequence: CDR1 SNHLY, CDR2 FYNNEI. V lost 3 bases to trimming and J lost 3 bases, with 12 bases between them.

This clone was detected only once. This chain connects TRBV18 to TRBJ2-5; 10 bases map to TRBD1. V was clipped by 2 bases and J by 3 bases; unmatched bases: 9. This CDR3 spans 17 amino acids. Per the germline V gene, CDR1 is KGHSH and CDR2 is LQKENI. The CDR3 loop reads CASSPGLRQGAKETQYF. CDR3 nucleotides: TGTGCCAGCTCACCAGGCTTAAGACAGGGGGCTAAAGAGACCCAGTACTTC.

The rearrangement uses TRBV9 and TRBJ2-7; the D gene is possibly TRBD1 (5 bases). The CDR3 totals 15 residues. Germline CDR1 reads SGDLS; CDR2 reads YYNGEE. Trimming shortened V by 3 bases and J by 6 bases, and 19 bases separated the two germline ends. The CDR3 is CASSADTDRGREQYF. CDR3 nucleotides: TGTGCCAGCAGCGCGGATACTGATAGGGGCCGCGAGCAGTACTTC.